This T cell receptor beta chain was identified in a study of T cells in Graves' hyperthyroidism and ophthalmopathy (dated by TCRdb to 2018 to 2020). Looking at the study overall: Peripheral blood was sampled at the time of initial diagnosis, prior to any treatment. A discovery cohort of roughly 96 patients, roughly 40 with Graves' ophthalmopathy and 57 with stable Graves' hyperthyroidism, was used to find distinguishing TCR V-J signatures. An independent validation cohort of 18 to 20 hyperthyroidism patients and about 15 patients who later progressed to ophthalmopathy tested prospective prediction of ophthalmopathy. The roughly 91 discovery patients were randomly divided into training and test sets at a 7:3 ratio. In addition, the study compared T-cell repertoires in thyroid tissue and in blood from roughly six Graves' hyperthyroidism patients. Following sampling, methimazole starting at 30 mg daily was given to hyperthyroidism patients, and high-dose intravenous methylprednisolone was given to ophthalmopathy patients. The paper describes TCR Vbeta CDR3 sequencing of more than 120 peripheral blood samples, made up of 43 ophthalmopathy patients, around 73 hyperthyroidism patients and about 17 progressor patients. Study-wide findings and limitations: A 13 V-J signature model separated ophthalmopathy from stable hyperthyroidism, with just over 85% sensitivity and around 84% specificity in cross-validation and 80%/75% in testing. During validation, the model predicted progression to ophthalmopathy a median of around 6 months ahead of onset, with approximately 70% sensitivity and 72% to 80% specificity. Blood samples also contained most of the expanded thyroid clonotypes (frequency above 0.001), which suggests that blood repertoires may reflect thyroid immune responses. No statistical method was used to set the sample size in advance, and investigators knew the group allocation.

Moderately to severely active disease, a Clinical Activity Score of at least 3, a NOSPECS grade of at least 4, and a duration under 3 months were present in ophthalmopathy patients. Exclusion was applied to patients with uncontrolled infections, other autoimmune diseases, pregnancy or lactation. Diagnoses were established on the basis of clinical symptoms, serum thyroxine and TRAb, thyroid ultrasound, and orbital computed tomography. Ficoll-Paque density gradient centrifugation was used to isolate PBMCs from around 10 ml of fresh peripheral blood. Total RNA was extracted using Trizol reagent, and RNA quality was assessed on an Agilent 2100 Bioanalyzer. TCR beta CDR3 regions were amplified from RNA transcripts. The first round of RT-PCR for the TCR CDR3 was performed with the HTBI primer set and the Qiagen OneStep RT-PCR kit. A second multiplex PCR round built the libraries, followed by size selection and purification. Sequencing of the libraries was done on an Illumina HiSeq2000 using paired-end 100 bp reads. The source study handled its data this way. SOAPnuke was used to process the raw data, removing reads that contained adapters or uncalled bases, had a mean Phred below 15, or lacked an exact match to the constant primer or identifier. High-quality paired reads were merged with COPE v1.2.5, and unique nucleotide sequences were defined as clonotypes. Clonotypes were aligned to IMGT TRBV, TRBD and TRBJ reference segments using MiTCR v1.1. Analysis was restricted to V-J combinations with a frequency above 0.0001, which covered just over 98% of repertoires. The TCS score was defined as the ratio of F50 (clonal expansion) to E x V (chaos), calculated using BLOSUM62-based TCRdist between CDR3 peptides within each V-J. Welch's t-statistics and random forest reduced roughly 500 V-J features to roughly 13, which were used in a naive Bayes classifier (R e1071). TCRdb trimmed public reads at Q25 via fastp, called clones via MiXCR and kept in-frame beta chains. Each CDR3 protein gets just one entry, which takes the most common genes and DNA from the rows behind it. TCRdb's processing, not the study's, gives the V and J calls here. The sample table holds some 350,000 distinct CDR3 sequences, of which about 15% were seen once. Roughly a fifth of the sample lies in the top ten.

Measured from the cysteine to the phenylalanine, the CDR3 is 13 residues long. Kept here is only the CDR3 DNA, which spans 39 bases and is read in frame from base 1. The V and J ends are trimmed by 5 bases and 3 bases, leaving 11 bases between them. Based on the germline V gene (reference sequence), the CDR1 and CDR2 sequences are LNHDA and SQIVND. This clonotype has only a few counts. Its antigen has not been determined. No base-level quality is on record; no much larger clone is a single base apart. In this chain, TRBV19 is recombined with TRBJ2-7; TRBD2 is perhaps the D gene, given 6 matching bases. Specimen: blood. The sequence came from an older woman with Graves' ophthalmopathy. In nucleotide form, the sequence is TGTGCCAGTAGTTATACGGGAGACTACGAGCAGTACTTC. Its protein reads: CASSYTGDYEQYF.